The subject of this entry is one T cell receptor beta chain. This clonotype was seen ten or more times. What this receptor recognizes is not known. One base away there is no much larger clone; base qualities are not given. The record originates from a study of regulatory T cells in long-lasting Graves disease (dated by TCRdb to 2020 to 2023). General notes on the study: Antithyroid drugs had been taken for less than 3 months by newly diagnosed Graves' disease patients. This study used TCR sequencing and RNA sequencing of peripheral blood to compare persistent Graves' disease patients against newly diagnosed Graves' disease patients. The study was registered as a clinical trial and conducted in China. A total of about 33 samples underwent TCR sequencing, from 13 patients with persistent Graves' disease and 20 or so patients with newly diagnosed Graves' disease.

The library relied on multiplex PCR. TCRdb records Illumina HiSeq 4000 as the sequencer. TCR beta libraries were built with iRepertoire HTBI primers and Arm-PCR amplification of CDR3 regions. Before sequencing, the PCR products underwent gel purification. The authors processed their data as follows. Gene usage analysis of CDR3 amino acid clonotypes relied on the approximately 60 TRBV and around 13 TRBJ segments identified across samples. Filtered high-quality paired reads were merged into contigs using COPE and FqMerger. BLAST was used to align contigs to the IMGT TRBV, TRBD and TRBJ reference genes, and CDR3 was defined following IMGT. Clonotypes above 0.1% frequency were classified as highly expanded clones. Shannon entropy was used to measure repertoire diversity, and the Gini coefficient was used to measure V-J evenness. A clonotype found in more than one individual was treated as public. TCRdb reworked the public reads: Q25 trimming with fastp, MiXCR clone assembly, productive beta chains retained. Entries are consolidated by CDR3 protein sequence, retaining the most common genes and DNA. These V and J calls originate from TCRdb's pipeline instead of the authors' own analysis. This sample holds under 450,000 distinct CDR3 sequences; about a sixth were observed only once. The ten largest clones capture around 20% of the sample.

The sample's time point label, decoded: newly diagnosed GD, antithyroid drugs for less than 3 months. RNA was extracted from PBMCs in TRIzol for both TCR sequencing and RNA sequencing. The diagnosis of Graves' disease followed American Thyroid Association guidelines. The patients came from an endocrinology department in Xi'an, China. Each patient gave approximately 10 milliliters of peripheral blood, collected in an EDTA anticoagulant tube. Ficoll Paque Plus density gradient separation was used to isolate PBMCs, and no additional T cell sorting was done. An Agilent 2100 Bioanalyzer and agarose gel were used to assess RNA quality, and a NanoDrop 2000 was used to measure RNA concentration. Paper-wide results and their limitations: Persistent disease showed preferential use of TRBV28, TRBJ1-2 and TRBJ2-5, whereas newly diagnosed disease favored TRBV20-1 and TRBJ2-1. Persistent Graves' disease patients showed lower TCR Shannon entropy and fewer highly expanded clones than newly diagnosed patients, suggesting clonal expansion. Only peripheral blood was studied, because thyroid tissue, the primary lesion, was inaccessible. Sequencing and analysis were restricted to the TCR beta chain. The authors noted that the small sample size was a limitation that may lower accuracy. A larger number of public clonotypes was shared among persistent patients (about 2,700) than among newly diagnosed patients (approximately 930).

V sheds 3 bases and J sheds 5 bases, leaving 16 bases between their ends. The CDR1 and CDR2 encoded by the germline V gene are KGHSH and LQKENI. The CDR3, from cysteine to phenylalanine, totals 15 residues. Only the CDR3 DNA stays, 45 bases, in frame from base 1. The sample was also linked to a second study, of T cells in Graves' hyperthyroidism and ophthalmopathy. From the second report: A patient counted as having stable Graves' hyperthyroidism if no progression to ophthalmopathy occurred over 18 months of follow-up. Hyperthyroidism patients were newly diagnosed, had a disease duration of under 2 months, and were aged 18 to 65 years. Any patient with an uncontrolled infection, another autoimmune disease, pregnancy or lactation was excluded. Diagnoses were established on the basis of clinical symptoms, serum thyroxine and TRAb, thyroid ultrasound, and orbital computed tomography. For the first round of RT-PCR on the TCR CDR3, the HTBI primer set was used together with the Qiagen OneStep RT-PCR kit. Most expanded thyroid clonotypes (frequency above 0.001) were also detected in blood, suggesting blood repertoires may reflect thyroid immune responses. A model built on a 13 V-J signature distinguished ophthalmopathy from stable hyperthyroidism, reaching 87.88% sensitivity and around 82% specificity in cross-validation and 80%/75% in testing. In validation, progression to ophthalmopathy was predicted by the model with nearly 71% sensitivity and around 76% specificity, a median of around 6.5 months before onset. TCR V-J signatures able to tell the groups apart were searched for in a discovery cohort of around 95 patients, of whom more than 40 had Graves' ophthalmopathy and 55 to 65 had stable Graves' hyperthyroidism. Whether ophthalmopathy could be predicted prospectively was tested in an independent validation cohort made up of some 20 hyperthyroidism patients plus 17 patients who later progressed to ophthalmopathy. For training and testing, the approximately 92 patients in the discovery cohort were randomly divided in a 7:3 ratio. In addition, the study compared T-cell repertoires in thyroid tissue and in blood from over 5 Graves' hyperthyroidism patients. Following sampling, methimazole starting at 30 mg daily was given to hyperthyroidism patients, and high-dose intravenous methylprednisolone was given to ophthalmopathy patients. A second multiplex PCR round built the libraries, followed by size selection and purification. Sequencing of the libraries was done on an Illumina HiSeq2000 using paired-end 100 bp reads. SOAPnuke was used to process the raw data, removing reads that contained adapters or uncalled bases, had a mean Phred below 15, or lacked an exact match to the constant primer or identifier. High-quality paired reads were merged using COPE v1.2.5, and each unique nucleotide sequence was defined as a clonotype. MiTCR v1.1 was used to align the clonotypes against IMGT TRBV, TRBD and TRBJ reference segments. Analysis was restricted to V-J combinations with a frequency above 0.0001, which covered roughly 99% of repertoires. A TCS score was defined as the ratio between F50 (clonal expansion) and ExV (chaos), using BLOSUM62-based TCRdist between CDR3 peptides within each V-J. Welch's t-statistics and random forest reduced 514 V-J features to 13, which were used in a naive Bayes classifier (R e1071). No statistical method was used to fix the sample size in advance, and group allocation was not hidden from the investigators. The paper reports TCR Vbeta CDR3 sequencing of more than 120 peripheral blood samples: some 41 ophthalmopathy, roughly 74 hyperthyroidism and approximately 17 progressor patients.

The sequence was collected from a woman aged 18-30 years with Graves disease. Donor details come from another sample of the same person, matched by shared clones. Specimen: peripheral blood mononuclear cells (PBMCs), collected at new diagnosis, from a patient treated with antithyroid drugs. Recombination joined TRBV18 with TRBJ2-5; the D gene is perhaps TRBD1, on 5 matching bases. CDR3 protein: CASSPPGRPTETQYF. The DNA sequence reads TGTGCCAGCTCACCCCCAGGGCGGCCGACGGAGACCCAGTACTTC. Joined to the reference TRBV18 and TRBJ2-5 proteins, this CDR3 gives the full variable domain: NAGVMQNPRHLVRRRGQEARLRCSPMKGHSHVYWYRQLPEEGLKFMVYLQKENIIDESGMPKERFSAEFPKEGPSILRIQQVVRGDSAAYFCASSPPGRPTETQYFGPGTRLLVL.